Listed below are T cell receptor beta chains from one sample, sequenced in a study of regulatory T cells in long-lasting Graves disease. TCRdb reprocessed the multiplex PCR reads via MiXCR and lists one record per CDR3 protein. The table lists fewer than 450,000 distinct CDR3 sequences, 15% of them singletons. These data were also filed under a second study, of T cells in Graves' hyperthyroidism and ophthalmopathy.

The starting material was peripheral blood mononuclear cells (PBMCs), obtained at new diagnosis, from a patient treated with antithyroid drugs. These TCRs come from a woman aged 40 to 50 with Graves disease. Both conserved end residues are part of each CDR3. D genes are given only for firm matches. Part of the rows lack a size; the others show once, few, many or a class for expanded clones.

TRBJ2-6 TRBD1 TRBV27 many 18 CASRRSPGQSSGANVLTF TGTGCCAGCAGAAGATCTCCGGGACAGAGCTCTGGGGCCAACGTCCTGACTTTC
TRBJ1-2 - TRBV19 - 14 CASSIVGAACGYTF TGTGCCAGTAGTATTGTAGGGGCGGCTTGTGGCTACACCTTC
TRBJ2-6 - TRBV5-6 - 13 CASSFWGANVLTF TGTGCCAGCAGCTTTTGGGGGGCCAACGTCCTGACTTTC
TRBJ2-1 TRBD2 TRBV20-1 many 17 CSARDPGTSGSYNEQFF TGCAGTGCTAGAGATCCCGGGACTAGCGGGAGTTACAATGAGCAGTTCTTC
TRBJ2-4 TRBD2 TRBV10-3 - 16 CAISPGGGLAKNIQYF TGTGCCATCAGTCCCGGGGGGGGGCTAGCCAAAAACATTCAGTACTTC
TRBJ2-1 TRBD2 TRBV20-1 - 16 CSARPPRTSGHNEQFF TGCAGTGCTAGACCGCCTAGGACTAGCGGCCACAATGAGCAGTTCTTC
TRBJ2-2 TRBD1 TRBV2 many 15 CASSWDRANTGELFF TGTGCCAGCAGTTGGGACAGGGCGAACACCGGGGAGCTGTTTTTT
TRBJ2-3 - TRBV7-3 many 14 CASSLGPSSDTQYF TGTGCCAGCAGCTTAGGACCATCATCAGATACGCAGTATTTT
TRBJ2-7 TRBD1 TRBV4-3 once 16 CASSQDSGQGSYEQYF TGCGCCAGCAGCCAAGATTCGGGACAGGGTTCCTACGAGCAGTACTTC
TRBJ2-1 - TRBV4-1 - 13 CASSQRGVDEQFF TGCGCCAGCAGCCAGAGGGGAGTCGATGAGCAGTTCTTC
TRBJ2-5 - TRBV10-3 many 15 CAISQRQGPQETQYF TGTGCCATCAGCCAAAGACAAGGCCCCCAAGAGACCCAGTACTTC
TRBJ1-2 - TRBV20-1 many 12 CKSRGFDYGYTF TGCAAATCCAGGGGATTCGACTATGGCTACACCTTC
TRBJ1-1 - TRBV19 many 15 CASSIGTGWVTEAFF TGTGCCAGTAGTATTGGAACAGGGTGGGTCACTGAAGCTTTCTTT
TRBJ1-3 - TRBV10-2 many 12 CASRHSGNTIYF TGCGCCAGCCGCCACTCTGGAAACACCATATATTTT
TRBJ2-1 - TRBV29-1 many 14 CSADDGGPYNEQFF TGCAGCGCCGACGATGGGGGGCCTTACAATGAGCAGTTCTTC
TRBJ2-7 TRBD1 TRBV28 few 13 CASTPGTGNEQYF TGTGCCAGCACACCCGGGACAGGGAACGAGCAGTACTTC
TRBJ2-7 TRBD1 TRBV11-2 many 15 CASSLGQVKVYEQYF TGTGCCAGCAGCTTGGGACAGGTCAAGGTCTACGAGCAGTACTTC
TRBJ1-1 - TRBV2 many 14 CASREQGRNTEAFF TGTGCCAGCAGGGAACAGGGAAGGAACACTGAAGCTTTCTTT
TRBJ1-5 - TRBV20-1 few 13 CSAREVSNQPQHF TGCAGTGCTAGAGAGGTCAGCAATCAGCCCCAGCATTTT
TRBJ1-1 TRBD1 TRBV12-3/TRBV12-4 many 14 CASSWDRGVTEAFF TGTGCCAGCAGCTGGGACAGGGGGGTGACTGAAGCTTTCTTT
TRBJ2-3 TRBD2 TRBV7-3 many 18 CASSLGDGTSGISDTQYF TGTGCCAGCAGCTTAGGGGACGGGACTAGCGGGATTTCAGATACGCAGTATTTT
TRBJ2-3 - TRBV2 many 14 CASSELGGADTQYF TGTGCCAGCAGTGAACTGGGGGGCGCAGATACGCAGTATTTT
TRBJ1-2 - TRBV28 many 13 CASSLGQSYGYTF TGTGCCAGCAGTTTAGGACAGAGCTATGGCTACACCTTC
TRBJ2-1 TRBD2 TRBV29-1 - 16 CSVVLREGEGYNEQFF TGCAGCGTTGTATTGCGGGAGGGGGAGGGGTACAATGAGCAGTTCTTC
TRBJ1-6 - TRBV27 many 18 CASSPTPLLTVGNSPLHF TGTGCCAGCAGTCCTACCCCCCTTCTAACGGTGGGAAATTCACCCCTCCACTTT
TRBJ2-6 - TRBV28 many 16 CASSPLSGSGANVLTF TGTGCCAGCAGTCCCCTTTCGGGGTCTGGGGCCAACGTCCTGACTTTC
TRBJ2-1 - TRBV20-1 - 11 CSASVRNEQFF TGCAGTGCTAGTGTGAGAAATGAGCAGTTCTTC
TRBJ2-1 - TRBV9 many 19 CASSVQAGPSTFGDNEQFF TGTGCCAGCAGCGTCCAAGCAGGCCCTAGTACGTTTGGGGACAATGAGCAGTTCTTC
TRBJ2-1 TRBD1 TRBV5-1 - 15 CASSGGQSSYNEQFF TGCGCCAGCAGCGGGGGACAGAGCTCCTACAATGAGCAGTTCTTC
TRBJ2-7 - TRBV27 few 16 CASSLSLAPTGHEQYF TGTGCCAGCAGTTTATCCCTAGCCCCGACAGGTCACGAGCAGTACTTC
TRBJ2-1 TRBD2 TRBV19 few 17 CASSQLTSGAGLNEQFF TGTGCCAGTAGTCAATTGACTAGCGGGGCGGGGTTGAATGAGCAGTTCTTC
TRBJ2-3 TRBD1 TRBV7-2 many 15 CASSRPGQGTDTQYF TGTGCCAGCAGCCGCCCGGGACAGGGCACAGATACGCAGTATTTT
TRBJ2-3 - TRBV27 many 12 CASALRTDTQYF TGTGCCAGCGCCCTAAGGACAGATACGCAGTATTTT
TRBJ2-3 - TRBV9 - 16 CASSAPPSGAQFTQYF TGTGCCAGCAGCGCCCCCCCCTCAGGCGCACAATTTACGCAGTATTTT
TRBJ1-2 - TRBV13 - 14 CASSTSDGPHGYTF TGTGCCAGCAGCACCTCGGACGGTCCCCATGGCTACACCTTC
TRBJ2-1 TRBD2 TRBV24-1 many 14 CATSRSGIYNEQFF TGTGCCACCAGTAGAAGCGGGATCTACAATGAGCAGTTCTTC